Below are 3 T cell receptor beta chains sequenced from a single sample in a study of Ad26.COV2.S vaccination and SARS-CoV-2 variants. Sequenced by immunoSEQ multiplex PCR; TCRdb stores in-frame clones only, minus some. The sample carries 300,000 to 400,000 clones, 90% to 95% recorded once. This sample comprised peripheral blood, obtained after recovery from COVID-19. The receptors here all came from a human donor who had recovered from COVID-19.

The chain recombines TRBV7-9 with TRBJ2-3, with 12 nucleotides matching TRBD2. The trim removed 2 bases at V and 8 bases at J, leaving 2 bases unmatched. The CDR3 is 14 residues long. The V gene's germline CDR1 is SEHNR and CDR2 FQNEAQ (reference sequence). As DNA, the CDR3 is TGTGCCAGCAGCTTAATGACTAGCGGGGGTACGCAGTATTTT. It encodes CASSLMTSGGTQYF.

The chain employs TRBV6-6 and TRBJ1-4; 8 bases line up with TRBD1. The CDR3 contains 15 residues. CDR1 is MNHNY, CDR2 SVGAGI, per germline (reference sequence). V was clipped by 6 bases and J by 1 base; unmatched bases: 4. CDR3 DNA sequence: TGTGCCAGCAGACAAACAGGGGGAACTAATGAAAAACTGTTTTTT. Translation gives CASRQTGGTNEKLFF.

The CDR3 sequence: CASSLWSGGAQEQFF. In nucleotides, the CDR3 is TGTGCCAGCAGTTTATGGTCAGGGGGGGCGCAGGAGCAGTTCTTC. The chain employs TRBV27 and TRBJ2-1; either TRBD1 or TRBD2 may fit D (7 bases each). CDR1 is MNHEY and CDR2 is SMNVEV in the germline V gene (reference sequence). V gave up 1 base and J gave up 10 bases, with 17 bases separating them. There are 15 residues in the CDR3.